The T cell receptor (beta chain) described here comes from a study of T cells in Graves' hyperthyroidism and ophthalmopathy. The investigators amplified TCR beta CDR3 regions from RNA transcripts. Researchers ran a first-round RT-PCR on the TCR CDR3 using the HTBI primer set. TCRdb called the multiplex PCR reads again in MiXCR, with one record for every CDR3 protein. The repertoire includes hundreds of thousands of distinct CDR3 sequences, 15% to 20% of them detected once, and less than 3.5% sits in the top ten. PBMCs stemmed from about 9.7 ml fresh peripheral blood. Germline V gene sequence: CDR1 SEHNR, CDR2 FQNEAQ (reference sequence). V was cut by 5 bases and J by 0 bases, with 13 bases left in between. This CDR3 region has 15 residues. This clonotype has more than one count but fewer than ten.

The receptor's source is a woman aged 40 to 50 with Graves' ophthalmopathy. Material for sequencing was blood. The chain couples TRBV7-9 to TRBJ1-1, with a weak D call TRBD1 (5 bases). The CDR3 spells CASSRLTVMNTEAFF. CDR3 nucleotide sequence: TGTGCCAGCAGCCGATTGACAGTTATGAACACTGAAGCTTTCTTT.